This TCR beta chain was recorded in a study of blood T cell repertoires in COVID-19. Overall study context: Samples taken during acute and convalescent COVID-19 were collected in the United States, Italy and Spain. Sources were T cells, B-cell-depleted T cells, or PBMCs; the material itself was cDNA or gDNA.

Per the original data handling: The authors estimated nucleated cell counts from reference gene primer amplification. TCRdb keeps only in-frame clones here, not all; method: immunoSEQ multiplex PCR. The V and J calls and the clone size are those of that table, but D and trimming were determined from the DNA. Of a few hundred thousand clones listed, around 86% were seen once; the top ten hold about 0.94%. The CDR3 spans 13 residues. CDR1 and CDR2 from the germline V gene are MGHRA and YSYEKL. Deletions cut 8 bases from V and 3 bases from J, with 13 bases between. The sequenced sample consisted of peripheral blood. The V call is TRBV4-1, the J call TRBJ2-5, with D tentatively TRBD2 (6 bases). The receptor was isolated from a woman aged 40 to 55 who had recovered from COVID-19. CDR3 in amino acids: CASGPGDEETQYF. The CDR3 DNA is TGCGCCAGCGGACCGGGAGACGAAGAGACCCAGTACTTC.